Listed here are 14 T cell receptor beta chains from one sample, sequenced in a study of blood T cell repertoires in COVID-19. The table came from immunoSEQ multiplex PCR; TCRdb's copy has only in-frame clones and leaves some out. The sample includes about 100,000 clones, roughly 80% of them seen just once. Sequencing was carried out using peripheral blood. The receptors stem from a human donor in a cohort sampled during active COVID-19.

The CDR3 coding sequence is TGTGCCAGTAGTATACTCAGGGTTGTAGGTAATGAAAAACTGTTTTTT. It is translated as CASSILRVVGNEKLFF. The chain uses TRBV19 and TRBJ1-4, with D perhaps TRBD1 (5 bases). This CDR3 has 16 amino acids. CDR1 and CDR2 (germline): LNHDA, SQIVND (reference sequence). V was pared by 2 bases and J by 4 bases, with 14 bases between.

This chain uses TRBV10-1 with TRBJ2-5, with 12 bases that match TRBD1. This CDR3 has 15 residues. The V gene end was trimmed by 7 bases and the J gene end by 6 bases; junction bases not matched to a gene: 9. Germline V gives CDR1 WNHNN, CDR2 SYGVQD (reference sequence). CDR3 bases: TGCGCCAGCAACCCCGGGACAGGGGGCAGGCAGACCCAGTACTTC. It translates to CASNPGTGGRQTQYF.

This clone was found once. The rearrangement uses TRBV5-6 and TRBJ2-2; D gene ambiguous. The CDR3 length is 12 residues. Germline lookup yields CDR1 SGHDT and CDR2 YYEEEE. Trimming took 2 bases from V and 3 from J, leaving 2 bases between them. The CDR3 loop reads CASSFDTGELFF. The CDR3 DNA reads as TGTGCCAGCAGCTTCGACACCGGGGAGCTGTTTTTT. The full variable domain, completed using reference TRBV5-6 and TRBJ2-2, is DAGVTQSPTHLIKTRGQQVTLRCSPKSGHDTVSWYQQALGQGPQFIFQYYEEEERQRGNFPDRFSGHQFPNYSSELNVNALLLGDSALYLCASSFDTGELFFGEGSRLTVL.

The V and J genes are TRBV6-5 and TRBJ1-5, with 7 bases aligning to TRBD1. Germline V gives CDR1 MNHEY, CDR2 SVGAGI. The trim removed 2 bases at V and 9 bases at J, leaving 13 bases unmatched. The CDR3 totals 16 residues. The CDR3 loop is CASSYRDRRGSGPQHF. The CDR3, as DNA: TGTGCCAGCAGTTACAGGGACAGACGGGGGAGTGGGCCCCAGCATTTT.

The chain uses TRBV21-1 and TRBJ1-1; the D call in the table, TRBD1, was not verified against the DNA. TRBV21-1 is termed a pseudogene. The CDR3 covers 19 residues. Here the CDR3 reads CASSEDRGTGGLENTEAFF. CDR3 DNA sequence: TGTGCCAGCAGCGAGGACCGAGGTACAGGGGGTCTGGAGAACACTGAAGCTTTCTTT.

The chain carries TRBV7-8 and TRBJ2-5, with D possibly TRBD2 on 6 matching bases. Germline V gene sequence: CDR1 SGHVS, CDR2 FQNEAQ. The CDR3 has 14 amino acids. V lost 3 bases to trimming and J lost 1 base, with 9 bases between them. CDR3 coding DNA: TGTGCCAGCAGCTTCGGGGGAGGCCAAGAGACCCAGTACTTC. Protein sequence: CASSFGGGQETQYF.

This chain uses TRBV9 with TRBJ2-5; D gene unclear. This CDR3 is 14 amino acids long. Trimming shortened V by 1 base and J by 2 bases, and 9 bases separated the two germline ends. From germline, CDR1 is SGDLS and CDR2 YYNGEE. In DNA form, the CDR3 reads TGTGCCAGCAGCGTATCAGCGACTCAAGAGACCCAGTACTTC. Translating it yields CASSVSATQETQYF.

This sequence joins TRBV28 and TRBJ2-3; 8 bases match TRBD2. The CDR3 has 15 amino acids. Unmatched junction bases numbered 7, after V lost 4 bases and J lost 4 bases. Germline V gene lookup returns CDR1 MDHEN and CDR2 SYDVKM. The CDR3 nucleotides are TGTGCCAGCAGTTATAGCGGGATTCGAGCAGATACGCAGTATTTT. Translation gives CASSYSGIRADTQYF.

V usage is TRBV6-2 or TRBV6-3 and J usage is TRBJ2-2, with 9 nucleotides matching TRBD1. Germline V gene data show CDR1 as MNHEY and CDR2 as SVGEGT. V lost 4 bases, J lost 6 bases, and 6 bases stayed unmatched. The CDR3 runs 15 residues. CDR3 sequence (DNA): TGTGCCAGCAGTTCGGACAGGGGTGGGGCCGGGGAGCTGTTTTTT. Translated: CASSSDRGGAGELFF.

CDR3 coding DNA: TGTGCCAGTAGAAAAGCGGGGACAGGGGAACCGAACACTGAAGCTTTCTTT. It is translated as CASRKAGTGEPNTEAFF. V and J are TRBV19 and TRBJ1-1; 10 nucleotides align to TRBD1. This CDR3 is 17 amino acids long. In germline, CDR1 is LNHDA, CDR2 SQIVND (reference sequence). With 6 bases clipped from V and 1 base from J, the junction kept 11 bases outside the gene matches.

The chain is built from TRBV6-4 and TRBJ1-5; D is possibly TRBD1 (5 bases). Per the germline V gene, CDR1 is MRHNA and CDR2 is SNTAGT. The CDR3 totals 19 residues. Trimming pared 0 bases from V and 2 bases from J, leaving 20 bases between. The CDR3 DNA sequence: TGTGCCAGCAGTGACTCGAGCCCCTTGGGCAGGGTTGGCAATCAGCCCCAGCATTTT. Its translation is CASSDSSPLGRVGNQPQHF.

This clone was seen only a few times. This rearrangement joins TRBV5-1 to TRBJ2-5; D gene uncertain. Trimming pared 0 bases from V and 0 bases from J, leaving 9 bases between. The CDR3 runs to 15 residues. The V gene's germline CDR1 is SGHRS and CDR2 YFSETQ. CDR3 nucleotides: TGCGCCAGCAGCTTGGGGAGTGCGTACCAAGAGACCCAGTACTTC. Residues: CASSLGSAYQETQYF. Using reference TRBV5-1 and TRBJ2-5 for the parts outside the CDR3, the full variable domain is KAGVTQTPRYLIKTRGQQVTLSCSPISGHRSVSWYQQTPGQGLQFLFEYFSETQRNKGNFPGRFSGRQFSNSRSEMNVSTLELGDSALYLCASSLGSAYQETQYFGPGTRLLVL.

A few counts support this clone. This chain uses TRBV6-5 with TRBJ2-1; tentative D call: TRBD1 (6 bases). The CDR3 has 13 amino acids. The germline V gene encodes CDR1 MNHEY and CDR2 SVGAGI. With 4 bases removed from V and 7 bases from J, the gap between germline ends came to 11 bases. The CDR3 nucleotides are TGTGCCAGCAGTTCGCGTAGGGGGAATGAGCAGTTCTTC. Its protein is CASSSRRGNEQFF.

The chain is built from TRBV14 and TRBJ1-1; a possible D gene is TRBD1 (5 bases). Germline-derived CDR1 and CDR2 are SGHDN and FVKESK. The V end was cut by 3 bases, the J end by 8 bases, with 19 bases between. This CDR3 contains 15 residues. The CDR3 bases are TGTGCCAGCAGCCATGGGGCCGGCAGACCCTCAGAAGCTTTCTTT. It is translated as CASSHGAGRPSEAFF.